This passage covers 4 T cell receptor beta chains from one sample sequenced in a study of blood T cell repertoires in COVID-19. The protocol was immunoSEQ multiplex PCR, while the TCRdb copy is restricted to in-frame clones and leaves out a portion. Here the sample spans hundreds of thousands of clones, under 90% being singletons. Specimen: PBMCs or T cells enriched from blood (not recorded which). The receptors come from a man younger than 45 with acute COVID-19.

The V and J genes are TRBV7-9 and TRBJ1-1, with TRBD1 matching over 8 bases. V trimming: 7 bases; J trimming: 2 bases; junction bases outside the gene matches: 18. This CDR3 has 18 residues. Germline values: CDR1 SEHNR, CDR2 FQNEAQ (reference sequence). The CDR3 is CASIDLGSDREGNTEAFF. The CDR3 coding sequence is TGTGCCAGCATCGATCTGGGGTCGGACAGGGAGGGAAACACTGAAGCTTTCTTT.

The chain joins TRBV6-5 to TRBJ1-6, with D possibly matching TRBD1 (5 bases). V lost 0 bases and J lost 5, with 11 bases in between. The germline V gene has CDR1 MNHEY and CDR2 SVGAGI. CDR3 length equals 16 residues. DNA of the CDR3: TGTGCCAGCAGTTACTCGCAGGGAATAAATAATTCACCCCTCCACTTT. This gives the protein CASSYSQGINNSPLHF.

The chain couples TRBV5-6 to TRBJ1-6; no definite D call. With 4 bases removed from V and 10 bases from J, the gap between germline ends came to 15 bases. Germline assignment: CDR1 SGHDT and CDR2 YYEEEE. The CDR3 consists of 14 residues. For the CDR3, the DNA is TGTGCCAGCAGCCGCGGAGGCGGAGAGTCACCCCTCCACTTT. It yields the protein CASSRGGGESPLHF.

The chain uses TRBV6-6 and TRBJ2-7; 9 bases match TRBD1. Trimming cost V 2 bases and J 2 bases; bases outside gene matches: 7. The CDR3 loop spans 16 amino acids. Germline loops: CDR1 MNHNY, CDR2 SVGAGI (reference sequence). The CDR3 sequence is CASSYRTGEPTYEQYV. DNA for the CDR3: TGTGCCAGCAGTTACCGGACAGGGGAACCCACCTACGAGCAGTACGTC.